This T cell receptor beta chain was identified in a study of T cells in Graves' hyperthyroidism and ophthalmopathy. This clonotype showed up many times. The CDR3 contains 14 residues. CDR1 and CDR2 (germline): SGDLS, YYNGEE. With 0 bases removed from V and 2 bases from J, the gap between germline ends came to 9 bases. RNA transcripts yielded amplified TCR beta CDR3 regions. During a first-round RT-PCR of the TCR CDR3, the HTBI primer set was used. MiXCR was run by TCRdb on the multiplex PCR reads, yielding one entry per CDR3 protein. This sample yields hundreds of thousands of distinct CDR3 sequences, of which about 14% are seen a single time; roughly 13% belongs to the top ten.

This TCR came from a young man with Graves' ophthalmopathy. The chain has TRBV9 and TRBJ2-7; D could derive from TRBD1 or TRBD2 (5 bases each). Source material: blood. Written as DNA, the CDR3 is TGTGCCAGCAGCGTAGCCGGGGCGCCCTACGAGCAGTACTTC. This codes for CASSVAGAPYEQYF.